This is a list of T cell receptor beta chains from one sample in a study of T cell repertoires in cytomegalovirus infection. TCRdb re-called the reads with MiXCR, one entry per CDR3 protein. This sample has hundreds of thousands of distinct CDR3 sequences; around 30% occur once, and the top ten carry 15% to 20%. These receptors lack a known antigen. The sequencing here drew on cultured PBMCs, taken from culture after CMV antigen stimulation. These receptor sequences come from a human donor in good health (CMV status not recorded). Some clones in this sample may be carry-over from other donors' samples. Each CDR3 is given with its conserved first and last residue. The order of the fields is D gene, clone size, J gene, V gene, CDR3 DNA, CDR3 protein. A D gene is named only where the DNA matches it firmly. Where a row states a size, it is once, few, many or the class of an expanded clone; other rows omit it.

>TRBD1|few|TRBJ2-5|TRBV18
TGTGCCAGCTCACGCCTCAGGGACAGGGGGGAGACCCAGTACTTC
CASSRLRDRGETQYF
>TRBD2|few|TRBJ2-3|TRBV28
TGTGCCAGCAGTTTATTAGCGGGACCGGCCCTCGGCACAGATACGCAGTATTTT
CASSLLAGPALGTDTQYF
>NA|NA|TRBJ1-1|TRBV12-3/TRBV12-4
TGTGCCAGCAGAACCGGGACCCTAGGGGTAGAAGCTTTCTTT
CASRTGTLGVEAFF
>NA|few|TRBJ2-2|TRBV19
TGTGCCAGTACCCTTGGCAGGGGGGAATCCGGGGAGCTGTTTTTT
CASTLGRGESGELFF
>NA|many|TRBJ2-1|TRBV7-6
TGTGCCAGCAGCCCCATTATTGATCAGGGCGTGTACAATGAGCAGTTCTTC
CASSPIIDQGVYNEQFF
>NA|many|TRBJ1-4|TRBV7-2
TGTGCCAGCAGCCTTGGGGGCGGAAGCGAAAAACTGTTTTTT
CASSLGGGSEKLFF
>NA|NA|TRBJ1-2|TRBV2
TGTGCCAGCAACGAGGGAGGGGCGCGAGGCTACACCTTC
CASNEGGARGYTF
>NA|few|TRBJ2-5|TRBV20-1
TGCAGTGCTAGAGATCCCGGGGGCGCGGAGACCCAGTACTTC
CSARDPGGAETQYF
>NA|NA|TRBJ2-7|TRBV5-1
TGCGCCAGCACACCGTCGGGAACCAGCTACGAGCAGTACTTC
CASTPSGTSYEQYF
>NA|few|TRBJ2-1|TRBV7-2
TGTGCCAGCAGCTTAGCCCCGGTAGCGGCAGTCGGGGATGAGCAGTTCTTC
CASSLAPVAAVGDEQFF
>NA|NA|TRBJ1-1|TRBV18
TGTGCCAGCTCACGAGGCCAGAATCTTGACACTGAGGCTTTCTTT
CASSRGQNLDTEAFF
>TRBD2|NA|TRBJ2-1|TRBV6-2/TRBV6-3
TGTGCCAGCAGTTTGGGGTACGGGCTAGCGGGCAATGAGCAGTTCTTC
CASSLGYGLAGNEQFF
>TRBD1|NA|TRBJ2-3|TRBV7-7
TGTGCCAGCAGCTTAGGGACAGGGGAGTCAGATACGCAGTATTTT
CASSLGTGESDTQYF
>NA|NA|TRBJ1-2|TRBV7-6
TGTGCCAGCAGCTTCGCAGGGAATGACTATGGCTACACCTTC
CASSFAGNDYGYTF
>NA|NA|TRBJ1-6|TRBV19
TGTGCCAGTAGTAAGGCATTCGGATACAATTCACCCCTCCACTTT
CASSKAFGYNSPLHF
>TRBD2|NA|TRBJ2-3|TRBV12-3/TRBV12-4
TGTGCCAGCAGTTTAGCGAGAGGGACTAGGCAGGTGGATACGCAGTATTTT
CASSLARGTRQVDTQYF
>TRBD2|few|TRBJ2-1|TRBV7-9
TGTGCCAGCAGTGGGGGGAGGGCCGCATGGAATGAGCAGTTCTTC
CASSGGRAAWNEQFF
>NA|NA|TRBJ1-4|TRBV7-6
TGTGCCAGCAGCCAACGGGGGGCCCCCGATCATGAAAAACTGTTTTTT
CASSQRGAPDHEKLFF
>NA|NA|TRBJ1-3|TRBV6-6
TGTGCCAGCAGTTACGTGGGCTCTGGAAACACCATATATTTT
CASSYVGSGNTIYF
>NA|few|TRBJ1-1|TRBV11-2
TGTGCCAGCAGTCGGGCAGGCGAAGCTTTCTTT
CASSRAGEAFF
>NA|NA|TRBJ2-1|TRBV19
TGTGCCAGTAAGGGCGGTAGCAGGAATGAGCAGTTCTTC
CASKGGSRNEQFF
>NA|NA|TRBJ1-5|TRBV7-8
TGTGCCAGCAGCTCGGCGAGATGGCGACAGCCCCAGCATTTT
CASSSARWRQPQHF
>NA|few|TRBJ1-1|TRBV5-1
TGCGCCAGCAGCTTGGCAATAGGGACGGTCACTGAAGCTTTCTTT
CASSLAIGTVTEAFF
>NA|NA|TRBJ2-4|TRBV28
TGTGCCAGCAGCTCTCAAGGGGAGTGGTCCTTC
CASSSQGEWSF
>NA|NA|TRBJ2-3|TRBV7-2
TGTGCCAGCAGCTTATCGCCGGGGAGCACAGATACGCAGAATTTT
CASSLSPGSTDTQNF
>NA|NA|TRBJ1-4|TRBV7-9
TGTGCCAGCAGCTCGAGGACAACTAATGAAAAACTGTTTTTT
CASSSRTTNEKLFF
>NA|few|TRBJ2-1|TRBV20-1
TGCAGTGCTGACGGGACCACCGCCAATGAGCAGTTCTTC
CSADGTTANEQFF
>TRBD1|NA|TRBJ2-5|TRBV29-1
TGCAGCGTGGTCAGGGGGCCGGGAGAGACCCAGTACTTC
CSVVRGPGETQYF
>NA|NA|TRBJ2-3|TRBV19
TGTGCCAGTAGTATCAGGGGGGATTTCGCAGATACGCAGTATTTT
CASSIRGDFADTQYF
>NA|many|TRBJ2-5|TRBV7-2
TGTGCCAGCAGCCGGAAGCGGGAGACCCAGTACTTC
CASSRKRETQYF
>NA|NA|TRBJ2-7|TRBV6-5
TGTGCCAGCAGTTACTACAGAAGGGGGGGCTACGAGCAGTACTTC
CASSYYRRGGYEQYF
>NA|NA|TRBJ2-7|TRBV4-1
TGCGCCAGCAGCCCTGGGCCCTCCGGGACCCACCGTTTAGGGGAGCAGTACTTC
CASSPGPSGTHRLGEQYF
>TRBD1|few|TRBJ2-2|TRBV7-6
TGTGCCAGCAGCTTAGGGGTCAGGGGGCGAACCGGGGAGCTGTTTTTT
CASSLGVRGRTGELFF
>NA|few|TRBJ1-6|TRBV7-2
TGTGCCAGCAGCTTCCACCACAGGGCCTATAATTCACCCCTCCACTTT
CASSFHHRAYNSPLHF
>NA|NA|TRBJ2-2|TRBV6-6
TGTGCCAGCATTGCGGGATGGTACACCGGGGAGCTGTTTTTT
CASIAGWYTGELFF
>TRBD1|NA|TRBJ2-3|TRBV5-4
TGTGCCAGCAGCGGGGACAGGGGAGGGACAGATACGCAGTATTTT
CASSGDRGGTDTQYF
>NA|NA|TRBJ2-3|TRBV27
TGTGCCAGCAGTTCAATAGACTCGTACAGGGTTGTAGATACGCAGTATTTT
CASSSIDSYRVVDTQYF
>TRBD2|NA|TRBJ2-3|TRBV6-6
TGTGCCAGCACTCTAACCCCGGGACTAGCGACAGATACGCAGTATTTT
CASTLTPGLATDTQYF
>NA|NA|TRBJ2-1|TRBV29-1
TGCAGCGTTGAAGGGACTTTGAGCTCCTACAATGAGCAGTTCTTC
CSVEGTLSSYNEQFF
>NA|once|TRBJ1-1|TRBV12-3/TRBV12-4
TGTGCCAGCAGTTCCCCCTTGGGGATGAACACTGAAGCTTTCTTT
CASSSPLGMNTEAFF
>NA|NA|TRBJ2-5|TRBV4-2
TGTGCCAGCAGTCGCGGGAAGGCGGGCATAGAGACCCAGTACTTC
CASSRGKAGIETQYF
>TRBD1|few|TRBJ2-1|TRBV20-1
TGCAGTGCTAGGTCGACAGGGGAGATCGCTTACAATGAGCAGTTCTTC
CSARSTGEIAYNEQFF
>TRBD2|many|TRBJ2-3|TRBV7-2
TGTGCCAGCAGCTCGCTAGCGGGGGGAGCAGATACGCAGTATTTT
CASSSLAGGADTQYF
>TRBD1|NA|TRBJ1-4|TRBV20-1
TGCAGTGCCCCAAGACAGGGTGGTGAAAAACTGTTTTTT
CSAPRQGGEKLFF
>TRBD2|NA|TRBJ2-3|TRBV5-4
TGTGCCAGCAGCGGCTGGACGGGGGGGATTTCAGATACGCAGTATTTT
CASSGWTGGISDTQYF
>TRBD2|NA|TRBJ2-1|TRBV27
TGTGCCAGCAGTTTGATAGCGGGAGGGAATGAGCAGTTCTTC
CASSLIAGGNEQFF